This T cell receptor beta chain is from a study of monozygotic twins with inflammatory bowel disease. General study findings and limits: Data gave no support to a single strong signal or clonotype associated with IBD.

Sampling involved one blood draw (less than 2.8 ml) for every donor. UMIs bearing a 6-nucleotide sample barcode were added through template switching. TCRdb re-called the 5' RACE reads and gives one entry per CDR3 protein, without DNA. Here the sample table reports some 440,000 distinct CDR3 sequences. A word on this clonotype: Its target is unknown.

The CDR3 runs to 14 residues. Germline V gene sequence: CDR1 LGHDT, CDR2 YNNKEL (reference sequence). The V gene is TRBV3-1, the J gene TRBJ2-5. The source of this sequence is a human donor with ulcerative colitis or Crohn's disease, or a healthy co-twin of an affected twin (not recorded which). The material sequenced was blood. CDR3 protein: CASSQGSSRETQYF.